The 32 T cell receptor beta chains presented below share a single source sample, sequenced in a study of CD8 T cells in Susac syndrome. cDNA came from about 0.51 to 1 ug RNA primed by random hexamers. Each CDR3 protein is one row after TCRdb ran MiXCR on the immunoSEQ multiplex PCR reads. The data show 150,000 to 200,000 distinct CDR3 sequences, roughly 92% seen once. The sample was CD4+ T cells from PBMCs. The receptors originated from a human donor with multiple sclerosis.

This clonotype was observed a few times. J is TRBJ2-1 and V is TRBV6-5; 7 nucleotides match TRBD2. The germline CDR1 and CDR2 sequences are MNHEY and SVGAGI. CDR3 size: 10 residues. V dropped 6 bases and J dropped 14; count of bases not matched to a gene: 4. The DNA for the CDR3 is TGTGCCAGCAGGGGGGGGGACGAGTTCTTC. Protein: CASRGGDEFF.

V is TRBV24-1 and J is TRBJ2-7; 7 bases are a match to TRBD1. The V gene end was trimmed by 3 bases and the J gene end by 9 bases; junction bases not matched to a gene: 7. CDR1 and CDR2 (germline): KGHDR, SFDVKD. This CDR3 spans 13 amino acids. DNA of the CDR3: TGTGCCACCAGTGATGCCCCTTGGACAGGGCAGTACTTC. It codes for CATSDAPWTGQYF.

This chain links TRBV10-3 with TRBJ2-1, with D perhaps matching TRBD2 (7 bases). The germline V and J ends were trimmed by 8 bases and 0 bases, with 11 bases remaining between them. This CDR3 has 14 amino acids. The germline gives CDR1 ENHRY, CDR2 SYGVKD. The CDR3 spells CAIGRGGSYNEQFF. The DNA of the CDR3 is TGTGCCATCGGAAGGGGGGGCTCCTACAATGAGCAGTTCTTC.

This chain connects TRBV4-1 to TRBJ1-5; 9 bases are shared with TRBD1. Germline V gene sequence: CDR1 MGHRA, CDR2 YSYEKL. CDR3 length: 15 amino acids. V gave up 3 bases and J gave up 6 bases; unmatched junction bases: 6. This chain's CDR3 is CASSQGQGLGQPQHF. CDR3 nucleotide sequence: TGCGCCAGCAGCCAGGGACAGGGTTTAGGTCAGCCCCAGCATTTT.

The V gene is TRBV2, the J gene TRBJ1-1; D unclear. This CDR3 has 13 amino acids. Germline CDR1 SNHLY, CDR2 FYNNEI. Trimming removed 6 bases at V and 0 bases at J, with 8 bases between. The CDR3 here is CASRRILNTEAFF. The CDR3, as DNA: TGTGCCAGCAGACGCATCCTGAACACTGAAGCTTTCTTT.

The CDR3 DNA follows: TGTGCCAGCAGTCCATTCCGGGAGCTGTTTTTT. Translating gives CASSPFRELFF. The chain employs TRBV12-3 or TRBV12-4 and TRBJ2-2, with D hard to call. This CDR3 is built from 11 residues. The germline V and J ends were trimmed by 5 bases and 9 bases, with 7 bases remaining between them.

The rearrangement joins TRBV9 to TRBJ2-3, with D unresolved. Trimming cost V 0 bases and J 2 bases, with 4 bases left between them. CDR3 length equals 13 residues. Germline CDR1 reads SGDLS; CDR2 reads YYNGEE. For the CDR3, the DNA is TGTGCCAGCAGCGTAGGAGTCACAGATACGCAGTATTTT. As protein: CASSVGVTDTQYF.

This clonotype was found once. The CDR3 DNA reads TGTGCCAGCAGCTTGGGACTAGCGATTTACAATGAGCAGTTCTTC. Amino acids: CASSLGLAIYNEQFF. The chain couples TRBV7-3 to TRBJ2-1, with 10 bases matching TRBD2. Trimming removed 3 bases from V and 4 bases from J; junction bases left unmatched: 3. The CDR3 extends over 15 amino acids. Germline loops: CDR1 SGHTA, CDR2 FQGTGA.

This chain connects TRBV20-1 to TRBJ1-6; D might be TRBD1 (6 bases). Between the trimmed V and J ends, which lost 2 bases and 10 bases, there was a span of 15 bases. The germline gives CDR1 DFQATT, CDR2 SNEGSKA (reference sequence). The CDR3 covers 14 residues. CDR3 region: CSARTDTGSSPLHF. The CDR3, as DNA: TGCAGTGCTAGAACTGATACAGGGTCCTCACCCCTCCACTTT.

The CDR3 region is CASSLVQGVNYGYTF. The DNA for the CDR3 is TGTGCCAGCAGTTTGGTCCAGGGTGTTAACTATGGCTACACCTTC. V gene TRBV28 combines with J gene TRBJ1-2, with D possibly being TRBD1 (5 bases). Germline V gene lookup returns CDR1 MDHEN and CDR2 SYDVKM. CDR3 length equals 15 residues. Between the trimmed V and J ends, which lost 3 bases and 1 base, there was a span of 12 bases.

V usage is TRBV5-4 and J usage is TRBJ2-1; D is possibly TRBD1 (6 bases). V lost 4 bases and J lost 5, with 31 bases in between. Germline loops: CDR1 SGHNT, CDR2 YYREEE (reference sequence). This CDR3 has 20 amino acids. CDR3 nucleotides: TGTGCCAGCAGCCTTGGGATTAGTCAGGACCCGCAAGGGACACACAATGAGCAGTTCTTC. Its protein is CASSLGISQDPQGTHNEQFF.

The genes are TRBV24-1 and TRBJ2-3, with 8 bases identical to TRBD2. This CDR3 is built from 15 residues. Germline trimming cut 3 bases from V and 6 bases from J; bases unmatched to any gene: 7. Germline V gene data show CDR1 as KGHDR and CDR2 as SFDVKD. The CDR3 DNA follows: TGTGCCACCAGTGATCAACTAGCGGTCCGCGATACGCAGTATTTT. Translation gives CATSDQLAVRDTQYF.

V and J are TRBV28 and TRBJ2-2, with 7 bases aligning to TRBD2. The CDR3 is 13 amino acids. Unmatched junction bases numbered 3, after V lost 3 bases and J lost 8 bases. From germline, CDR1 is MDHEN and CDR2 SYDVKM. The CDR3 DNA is TGTGCCAGCAGTTTGTCCGGGAGGGGGGAGCTGTTTTTT. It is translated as CASSLSGRGELFF.

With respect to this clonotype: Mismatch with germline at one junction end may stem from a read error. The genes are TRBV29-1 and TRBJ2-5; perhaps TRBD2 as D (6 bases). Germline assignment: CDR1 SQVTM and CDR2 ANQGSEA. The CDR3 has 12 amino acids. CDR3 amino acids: CSVEDYRRDSDF. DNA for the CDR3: TGCAGCGTTGAAGATTACCGCCGGGACTCAGATTTC. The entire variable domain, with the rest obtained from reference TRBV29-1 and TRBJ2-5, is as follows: SAVISQKPSRDICQRGTSLTIQCQVDSQVTMMFWYRQQPGQSLTLIATANQGSEATYESGFVIDKFPISRPNLTFSTLTVSNMSPEDSSIYLCSVEDYRRDSDFGPGTRLLVL.

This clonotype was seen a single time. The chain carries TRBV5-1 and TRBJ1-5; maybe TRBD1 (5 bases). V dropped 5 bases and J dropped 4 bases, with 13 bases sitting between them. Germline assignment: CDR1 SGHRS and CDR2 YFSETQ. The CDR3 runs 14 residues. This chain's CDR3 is CASSTGTPNQPQHF. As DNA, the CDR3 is TGCGCCAGCAGTACCGGGACCCCTAATCAGCCCCAGCATTTT.

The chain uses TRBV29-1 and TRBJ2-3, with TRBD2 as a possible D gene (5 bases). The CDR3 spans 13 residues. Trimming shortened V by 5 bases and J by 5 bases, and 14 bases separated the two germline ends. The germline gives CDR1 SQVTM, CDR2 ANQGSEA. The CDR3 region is CSVTSVGQDTQYF. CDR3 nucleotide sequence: TGCAGCGTTACTAGTGTCGGGCAAGATACGCAGTATTTT.

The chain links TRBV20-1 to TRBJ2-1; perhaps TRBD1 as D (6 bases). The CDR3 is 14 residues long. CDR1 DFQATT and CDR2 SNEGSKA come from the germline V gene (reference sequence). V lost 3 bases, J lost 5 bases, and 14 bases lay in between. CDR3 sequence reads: CSASGLRGHNEQFF. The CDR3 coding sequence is TGCAGTGCTAGCGGGCTCAGGGGCCACAATGAGCAGTTCTTC.

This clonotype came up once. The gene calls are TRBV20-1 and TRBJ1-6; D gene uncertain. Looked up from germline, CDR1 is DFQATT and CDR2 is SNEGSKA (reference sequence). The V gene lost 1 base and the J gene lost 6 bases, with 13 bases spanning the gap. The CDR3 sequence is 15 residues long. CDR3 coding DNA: TGCAGTGCTAGAGTCCCAGACCTTATTAATTCACCCCTCCACTTT. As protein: CSARVPDLINSPLHF.

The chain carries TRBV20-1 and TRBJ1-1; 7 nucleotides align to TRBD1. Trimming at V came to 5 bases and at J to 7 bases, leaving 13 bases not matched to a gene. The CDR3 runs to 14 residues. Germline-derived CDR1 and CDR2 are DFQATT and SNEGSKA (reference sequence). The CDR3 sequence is CSAFAAQGVGEAFF. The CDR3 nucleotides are TGCAGTGCTTTCGCCGCCCAGGGGGTAGGTGAAGCTTTCTTT.

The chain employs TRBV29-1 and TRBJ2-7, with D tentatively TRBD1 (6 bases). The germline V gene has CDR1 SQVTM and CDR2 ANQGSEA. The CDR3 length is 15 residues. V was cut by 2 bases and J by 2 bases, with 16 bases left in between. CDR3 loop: CSVESPRGSAYEQYF. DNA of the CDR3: TGCAGCGTTGAATCCCCCAGGGGTAGCGCCTACGAGCAGTACTTC.

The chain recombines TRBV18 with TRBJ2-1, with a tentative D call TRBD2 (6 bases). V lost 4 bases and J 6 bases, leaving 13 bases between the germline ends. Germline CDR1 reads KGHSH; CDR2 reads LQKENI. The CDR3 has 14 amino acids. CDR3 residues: CASSLPGSTNEQFF. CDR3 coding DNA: TGTGCCAGCTCACTACCCGGGAGCACCAATGAGCAGTTCTTC.

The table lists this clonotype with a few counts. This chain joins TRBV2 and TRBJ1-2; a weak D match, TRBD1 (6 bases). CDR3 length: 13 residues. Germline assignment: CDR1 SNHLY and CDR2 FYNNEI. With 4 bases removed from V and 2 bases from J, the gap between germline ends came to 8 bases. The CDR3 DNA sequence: TGTGCCAGCAGTGGAGGGGGGAACTATGGCTACACCTTC. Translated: CASSGGGNYGYTF.

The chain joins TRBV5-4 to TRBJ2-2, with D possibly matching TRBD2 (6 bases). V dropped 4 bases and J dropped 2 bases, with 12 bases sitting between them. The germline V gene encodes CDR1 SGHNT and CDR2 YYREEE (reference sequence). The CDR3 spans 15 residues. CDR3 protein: CASSPSGLNTGELFF. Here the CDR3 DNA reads TGTGCCAGCAGCCCGTCGGGACTTAACACCGGGGAGCTGTTTTTT.

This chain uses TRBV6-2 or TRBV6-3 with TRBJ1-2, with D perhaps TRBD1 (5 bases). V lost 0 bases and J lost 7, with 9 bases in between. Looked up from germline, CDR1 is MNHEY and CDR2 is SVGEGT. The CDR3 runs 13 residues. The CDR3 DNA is TGTGCCAGCAGTTACTCGGGGGTTCGTGGCTACACCTTC. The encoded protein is CASSYSGVRGYTF.

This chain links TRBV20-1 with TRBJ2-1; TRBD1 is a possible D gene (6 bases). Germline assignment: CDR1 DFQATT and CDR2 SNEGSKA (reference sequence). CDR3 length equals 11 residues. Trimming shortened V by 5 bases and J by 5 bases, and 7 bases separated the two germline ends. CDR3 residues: CSARQDNEQFF. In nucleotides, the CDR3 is TGCAGTGCTCGACAGGACAATGAGCAGTTCTTC.

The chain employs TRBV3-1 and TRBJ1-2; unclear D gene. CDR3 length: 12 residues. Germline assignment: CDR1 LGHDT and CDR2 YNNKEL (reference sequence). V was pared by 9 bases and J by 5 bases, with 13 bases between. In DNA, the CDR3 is TGTGCCAGGGATACGGTGGAGTATGGCTACACCTTC. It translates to CARDTVEYGYTF.

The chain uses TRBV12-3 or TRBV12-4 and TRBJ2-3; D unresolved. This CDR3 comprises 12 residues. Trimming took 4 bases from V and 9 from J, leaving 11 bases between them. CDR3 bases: TGTGCCAGCAGTTATGTTGTGGCAACGCAGTATTTT. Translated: CASSYVVATQYF.

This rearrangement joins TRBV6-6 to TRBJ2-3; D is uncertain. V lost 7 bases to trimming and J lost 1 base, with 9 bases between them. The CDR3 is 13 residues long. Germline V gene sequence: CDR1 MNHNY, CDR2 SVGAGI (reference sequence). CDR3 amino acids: CASILPGTDTQYF. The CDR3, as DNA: TGTGCCAGCATCTTACCGGGCACAGATACGCAGTATTTT.

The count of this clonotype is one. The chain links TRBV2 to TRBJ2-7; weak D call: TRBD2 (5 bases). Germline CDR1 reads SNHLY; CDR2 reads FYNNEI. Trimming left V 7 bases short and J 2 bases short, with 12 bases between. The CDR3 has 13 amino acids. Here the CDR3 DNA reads TGTGCCAGCAACCGGGGATGGGCCTACGAGCAGTACTTC. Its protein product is CASNRGWAYEQYF. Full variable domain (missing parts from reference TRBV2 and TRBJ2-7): EPEVTQTPSHQVTQMGQEVILRCVPISNHLYFYWYRQILGQKVEFLVSFYNNEISEKSEIFDDQFSVERPDGSNFTLKIRSTKLEDSAMYFCASNRGWAYEQYFGPGTRLTVT.

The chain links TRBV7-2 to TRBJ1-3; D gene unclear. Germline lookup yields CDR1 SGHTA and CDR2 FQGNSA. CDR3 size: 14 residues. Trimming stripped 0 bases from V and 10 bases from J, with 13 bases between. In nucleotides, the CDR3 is TGTGCCAGCAGCTTAGCCGAGCCCACTGGGACCATATATTTT. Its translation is CASSLAEPTGTIYF.

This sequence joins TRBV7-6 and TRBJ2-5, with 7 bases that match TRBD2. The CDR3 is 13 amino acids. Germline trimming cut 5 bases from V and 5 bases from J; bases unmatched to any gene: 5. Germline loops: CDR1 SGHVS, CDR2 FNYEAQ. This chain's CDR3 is CASSRTRLETQYF. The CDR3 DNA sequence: TGTGCCAGCAGCCGGACTAGGTTGGAGACCCAGTACTTC.

CDR3 nucleotide sequence: TGCGCCAGCAGCTTGCAAGGTAGCGGGAGGCAAAACATTCAGTACTTC. This translates into CASSLQGSGRQNIQYF. The genes are TRBV5-1 and TRBJ2-4, with 10 bases fitting TRBD2. The CDR3 totals 16 residues. With V trimmed by 1 base and J by 5 bases, 6 bases remained unmatched. Germline V gene data show CDR1 as SGHRS and CDR2 as YFSETQ.